This T cell receptor (beta chain) was observed in a study of OX40 agonist ivuxolimab in advanced cancers. Study information: Patients treated during dose escalation were battling hepatocellular carcinoma, melanoma, renal cell or head and neck cancer. The study's findings and limits: Partial responders treated at 0.1-3.0 mg/kg exhibited clonal expansion among the lowest measured. The study found that CD8+ T cells averaged more expanded clones than CD4+.

Here immunoSEQ multiplex PCR was the method, and the copy in TCRdb shows in-frame clones only, minus some. The sample has 60,000 to 100,000 clones; over 85% are singletons. The V gene lost 1 base and the J gene lost 1 base, with 17 bases spanning the gap. This CDR3 contains 17 residues. Germline V gene sequence: CDR1 SGHDT, CDR2 YYEEEE. Systemic immunosuppression or autoimmune disease history was grounds to exclude patients. To note about this clone: Its antigen is unidentified.

The chain recombines TRBV5-6 with TRBJ2-5; D perhaps matches TRBD2 (6 bases). This specimen consisted of CD4+ or CD8+ T cells sorted from blood, obtained in a trial of the OX40 agonist ivuxolimab. This sequence was found in an adult with an advanced solid tumor such as melanoma, head and neck, liver or kidney cancer. The CDR3 region is CASSLTKDYYTQETQYF. As DNA, the CDR3 is TGTGCCAGCAGCTTGACCAAGGACTACTACACCCAAGAGACCCAGTACTTC.